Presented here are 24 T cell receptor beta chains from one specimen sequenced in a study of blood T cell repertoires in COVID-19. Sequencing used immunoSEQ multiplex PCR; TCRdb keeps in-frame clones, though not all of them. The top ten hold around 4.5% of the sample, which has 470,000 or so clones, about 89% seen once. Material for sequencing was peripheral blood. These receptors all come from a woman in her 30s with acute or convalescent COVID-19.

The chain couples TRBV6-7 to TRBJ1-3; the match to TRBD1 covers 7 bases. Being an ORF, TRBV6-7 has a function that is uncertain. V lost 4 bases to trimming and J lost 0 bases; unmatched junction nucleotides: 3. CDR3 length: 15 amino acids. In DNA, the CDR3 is TGTGCCAGCAGTTCCAGGGACAGCTCTGGAAACACCATATATTTT. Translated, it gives CASSSRDSSGNTIYF.

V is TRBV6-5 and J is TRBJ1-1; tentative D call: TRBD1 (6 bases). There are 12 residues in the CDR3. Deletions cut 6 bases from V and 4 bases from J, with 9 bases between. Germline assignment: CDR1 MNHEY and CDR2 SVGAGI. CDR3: CASRLGGTEAFF. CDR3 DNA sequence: TGTGCCAGCAGATTAGGGGGCACTGAAGCTTTCTTT.

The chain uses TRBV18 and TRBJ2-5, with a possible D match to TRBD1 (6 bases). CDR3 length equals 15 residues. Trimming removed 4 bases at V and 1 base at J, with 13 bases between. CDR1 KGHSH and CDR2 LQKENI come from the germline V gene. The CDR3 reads CASSHQRDTQETQYF. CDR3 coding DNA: TGTGCCAGCTCACACCAGAGGGACACCCAAGAGACCCAGTACTTC.

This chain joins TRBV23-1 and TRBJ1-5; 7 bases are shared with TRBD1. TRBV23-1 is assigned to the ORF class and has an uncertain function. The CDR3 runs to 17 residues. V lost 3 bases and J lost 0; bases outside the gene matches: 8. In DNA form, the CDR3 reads TGCGCCAGCAGTCACCCACAGGGACAGTATAGCAATCAGCCCCAGCATTTT. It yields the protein CASSHPQGQYSNQPQHF.

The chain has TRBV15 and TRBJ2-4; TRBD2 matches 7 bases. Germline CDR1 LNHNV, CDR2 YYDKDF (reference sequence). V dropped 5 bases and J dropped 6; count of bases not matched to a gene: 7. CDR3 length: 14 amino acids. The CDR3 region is CATSDRGRVNIQYF. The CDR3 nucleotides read TGTGCCACCAGCGACCGGGGGAGGGTAAACATTCAGTACTTC.

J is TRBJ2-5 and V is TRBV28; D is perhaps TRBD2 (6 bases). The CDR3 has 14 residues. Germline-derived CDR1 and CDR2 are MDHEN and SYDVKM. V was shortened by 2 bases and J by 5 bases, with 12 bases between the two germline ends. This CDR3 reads CASSLGGIRETQYF. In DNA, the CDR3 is TGTGCCAGCAGTTTAGGAGGGATTAGGGAGACCCAGTACTTC.

CDR3 DNA sequence: TGTGCCAGCAGTTACTTTGCAGGGAACTATGGCTACACCTTC. As protein: CASSYFAGNYGYTF. The chain joins TRBV6-5 to TRBJ1-2, with D possibly being TRBD1 (5 bases). V was pared by 1 base and J by 2 bases, with 8 bases between. This CDR3 has 14 amino acids. Germline CDR1 and CDR2: MNHEY and SVGAGI.

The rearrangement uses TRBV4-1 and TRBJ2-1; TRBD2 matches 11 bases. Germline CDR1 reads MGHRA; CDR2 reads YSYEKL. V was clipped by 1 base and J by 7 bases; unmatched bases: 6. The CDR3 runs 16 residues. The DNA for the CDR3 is TGCGCCAGCAGCCAAGTAGCGGGGGGGGCGTTTAATGAGCAGTTCTTC. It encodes CASSQVAGGAFNEQFF.

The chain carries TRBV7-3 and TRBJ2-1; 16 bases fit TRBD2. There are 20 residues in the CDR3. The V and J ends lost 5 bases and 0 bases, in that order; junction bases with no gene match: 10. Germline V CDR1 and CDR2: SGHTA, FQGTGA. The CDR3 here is CASSASGTSGGESSYNEQFF. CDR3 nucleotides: TGTGCCAGCAGCGCATCCGGGACTAGCGGGGGGGAGAGCTCCTACAATGAGCAGTTCTTC.

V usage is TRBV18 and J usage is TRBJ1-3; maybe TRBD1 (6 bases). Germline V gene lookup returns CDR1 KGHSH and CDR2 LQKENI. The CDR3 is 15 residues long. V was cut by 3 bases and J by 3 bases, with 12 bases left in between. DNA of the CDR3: TGTGCCAGCTCACCGTCTCGACAGGTTGGAAACACCATATATTTT. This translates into CASSPSRQVGNTIYF.

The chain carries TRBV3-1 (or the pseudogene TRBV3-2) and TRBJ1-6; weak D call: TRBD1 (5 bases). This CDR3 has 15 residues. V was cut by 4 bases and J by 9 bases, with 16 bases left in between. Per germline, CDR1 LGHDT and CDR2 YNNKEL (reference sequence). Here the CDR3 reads CASSPPGVRGSPLHF. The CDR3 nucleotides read TGTGCCAGCAGCCCTCCCGGCGTAAGGGGTTCACCCCTCCACTTT.

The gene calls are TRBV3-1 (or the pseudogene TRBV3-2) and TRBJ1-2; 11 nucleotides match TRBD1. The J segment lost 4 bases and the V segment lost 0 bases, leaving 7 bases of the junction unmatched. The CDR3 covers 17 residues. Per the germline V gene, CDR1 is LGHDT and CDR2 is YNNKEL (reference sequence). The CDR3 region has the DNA TGTGCCAGCAGCCAAGATCAAGGGACAGGGGGACGCTATGGCTACACCTTC. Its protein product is CASSQDQGTGGRYGYTF.

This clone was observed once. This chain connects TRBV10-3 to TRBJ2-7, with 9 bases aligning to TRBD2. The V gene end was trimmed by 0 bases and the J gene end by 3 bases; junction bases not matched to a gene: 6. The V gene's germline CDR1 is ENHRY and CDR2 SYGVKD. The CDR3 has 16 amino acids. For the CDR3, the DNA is TGTGCCATCAGTGAGTCGACCAGCGGGGGGTTCTACGAGCAGTACTTC. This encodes CAISESTSGGFYEQYF.

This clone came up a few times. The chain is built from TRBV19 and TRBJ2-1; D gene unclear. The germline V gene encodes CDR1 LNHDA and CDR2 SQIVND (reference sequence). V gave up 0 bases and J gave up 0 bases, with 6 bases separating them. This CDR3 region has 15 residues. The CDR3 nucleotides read TGTGCCAGTAGTATAGACAAGAGCTCCTACAATGAGCAGTTCTTC. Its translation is CASSIDKSSYNEQFF.

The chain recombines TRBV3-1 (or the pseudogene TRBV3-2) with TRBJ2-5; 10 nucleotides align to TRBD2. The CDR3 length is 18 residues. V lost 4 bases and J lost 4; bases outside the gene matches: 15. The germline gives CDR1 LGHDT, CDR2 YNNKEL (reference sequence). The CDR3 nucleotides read TGTGCCAGCAGCCTCTCCCTTAGAAGCGGGGGGGCCGTAGAGACCCAGTACTTC. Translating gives CASSLSLRSGGAVETQYF.

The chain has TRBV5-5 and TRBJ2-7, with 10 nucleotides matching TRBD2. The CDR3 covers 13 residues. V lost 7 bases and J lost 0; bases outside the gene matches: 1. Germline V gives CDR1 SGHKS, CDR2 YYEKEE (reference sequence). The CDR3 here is CASASGGSYEQYF. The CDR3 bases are TGTGCCAGCGCTAGCGGGGGCTCCTACGAGCAGTACTTC.

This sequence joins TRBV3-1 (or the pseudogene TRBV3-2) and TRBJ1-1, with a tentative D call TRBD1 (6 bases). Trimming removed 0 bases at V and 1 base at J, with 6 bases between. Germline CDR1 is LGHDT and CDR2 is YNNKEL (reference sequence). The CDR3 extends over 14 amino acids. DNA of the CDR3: TGTGCCAGCAGCCAAGAGGACAGGAACACTGAAGCTTTCTTT. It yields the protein CASSQEDRNTEAFF.

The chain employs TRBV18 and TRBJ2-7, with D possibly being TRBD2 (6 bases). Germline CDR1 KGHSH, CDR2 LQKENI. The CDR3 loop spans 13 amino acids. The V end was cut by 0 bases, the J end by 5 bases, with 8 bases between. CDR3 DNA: TGTGCCAGCTCACCACCCGCGGGGCACGAGCAGTACTTC. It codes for CASSPPAGHEQYF.

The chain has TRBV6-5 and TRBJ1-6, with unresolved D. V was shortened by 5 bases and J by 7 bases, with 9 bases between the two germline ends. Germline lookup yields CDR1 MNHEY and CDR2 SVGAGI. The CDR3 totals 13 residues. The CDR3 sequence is CASSKRSNSPLHF. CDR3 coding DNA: TGTGCCAGCAGTAAACGGAGCAATTCACCCCTCCACTTT.

The CDR3 DNA reads as TGTGCCAGCAGTTTAAAGGGGGCCGGGATTCAGCCCCAGCATTTT. Encoded protein: CASSLKGAGIQPQHF. The chain carries TRBV28 and TRBJ1-5, with 7 bases matching TRBD1. CDR3 length equals 15 residues. The germline V gene encodes CDR1 MDHEN and CDR2 SYDVKM. Trimming took 2 bases from V and 6 from J; bases not matched to a gene: 7.

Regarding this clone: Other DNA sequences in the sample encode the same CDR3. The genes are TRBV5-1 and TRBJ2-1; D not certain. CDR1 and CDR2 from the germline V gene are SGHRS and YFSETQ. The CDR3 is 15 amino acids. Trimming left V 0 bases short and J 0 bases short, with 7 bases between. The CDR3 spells CASSLVVSSYNEQFF. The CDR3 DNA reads TGCGCCAGCAGCTTGGTAGTTAGCTCCTACAATGAGCAGTTCTTC.

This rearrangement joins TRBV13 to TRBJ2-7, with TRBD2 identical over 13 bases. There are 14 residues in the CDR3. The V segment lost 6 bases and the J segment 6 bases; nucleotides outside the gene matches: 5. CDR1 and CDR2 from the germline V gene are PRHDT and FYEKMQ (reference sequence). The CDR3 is CASRWTSGGPEQYF. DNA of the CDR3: TGTGCCAGCAGATGGACTAGCGGGGGACCCGAGCAGTACTTC.

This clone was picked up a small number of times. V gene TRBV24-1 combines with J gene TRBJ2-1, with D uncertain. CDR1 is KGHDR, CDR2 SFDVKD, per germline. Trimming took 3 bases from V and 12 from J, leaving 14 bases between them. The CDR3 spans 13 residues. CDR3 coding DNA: TGTGCCACCAGTGATCAGACTCCGATCGGGCAGTTCTTC. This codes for CATSDQTPIGQFF.

The CDR3 loop reads CASSELQFDNSPLHF. CDR3 nucleotides: TGCGCCAGCAGTGAATTACAGTTCGACAATTCACCCCTCCACTTT. The chain employs TRBV10-2 and TRBJ1-6; D is undetermined. The V gene's germline CDR1 is WSHSY and CDR2 SAAADI. V was trimmed by 3 bases and J by 7 bases, leaving 13 bases between them. The CDR3 loop spans 15 amino acids.